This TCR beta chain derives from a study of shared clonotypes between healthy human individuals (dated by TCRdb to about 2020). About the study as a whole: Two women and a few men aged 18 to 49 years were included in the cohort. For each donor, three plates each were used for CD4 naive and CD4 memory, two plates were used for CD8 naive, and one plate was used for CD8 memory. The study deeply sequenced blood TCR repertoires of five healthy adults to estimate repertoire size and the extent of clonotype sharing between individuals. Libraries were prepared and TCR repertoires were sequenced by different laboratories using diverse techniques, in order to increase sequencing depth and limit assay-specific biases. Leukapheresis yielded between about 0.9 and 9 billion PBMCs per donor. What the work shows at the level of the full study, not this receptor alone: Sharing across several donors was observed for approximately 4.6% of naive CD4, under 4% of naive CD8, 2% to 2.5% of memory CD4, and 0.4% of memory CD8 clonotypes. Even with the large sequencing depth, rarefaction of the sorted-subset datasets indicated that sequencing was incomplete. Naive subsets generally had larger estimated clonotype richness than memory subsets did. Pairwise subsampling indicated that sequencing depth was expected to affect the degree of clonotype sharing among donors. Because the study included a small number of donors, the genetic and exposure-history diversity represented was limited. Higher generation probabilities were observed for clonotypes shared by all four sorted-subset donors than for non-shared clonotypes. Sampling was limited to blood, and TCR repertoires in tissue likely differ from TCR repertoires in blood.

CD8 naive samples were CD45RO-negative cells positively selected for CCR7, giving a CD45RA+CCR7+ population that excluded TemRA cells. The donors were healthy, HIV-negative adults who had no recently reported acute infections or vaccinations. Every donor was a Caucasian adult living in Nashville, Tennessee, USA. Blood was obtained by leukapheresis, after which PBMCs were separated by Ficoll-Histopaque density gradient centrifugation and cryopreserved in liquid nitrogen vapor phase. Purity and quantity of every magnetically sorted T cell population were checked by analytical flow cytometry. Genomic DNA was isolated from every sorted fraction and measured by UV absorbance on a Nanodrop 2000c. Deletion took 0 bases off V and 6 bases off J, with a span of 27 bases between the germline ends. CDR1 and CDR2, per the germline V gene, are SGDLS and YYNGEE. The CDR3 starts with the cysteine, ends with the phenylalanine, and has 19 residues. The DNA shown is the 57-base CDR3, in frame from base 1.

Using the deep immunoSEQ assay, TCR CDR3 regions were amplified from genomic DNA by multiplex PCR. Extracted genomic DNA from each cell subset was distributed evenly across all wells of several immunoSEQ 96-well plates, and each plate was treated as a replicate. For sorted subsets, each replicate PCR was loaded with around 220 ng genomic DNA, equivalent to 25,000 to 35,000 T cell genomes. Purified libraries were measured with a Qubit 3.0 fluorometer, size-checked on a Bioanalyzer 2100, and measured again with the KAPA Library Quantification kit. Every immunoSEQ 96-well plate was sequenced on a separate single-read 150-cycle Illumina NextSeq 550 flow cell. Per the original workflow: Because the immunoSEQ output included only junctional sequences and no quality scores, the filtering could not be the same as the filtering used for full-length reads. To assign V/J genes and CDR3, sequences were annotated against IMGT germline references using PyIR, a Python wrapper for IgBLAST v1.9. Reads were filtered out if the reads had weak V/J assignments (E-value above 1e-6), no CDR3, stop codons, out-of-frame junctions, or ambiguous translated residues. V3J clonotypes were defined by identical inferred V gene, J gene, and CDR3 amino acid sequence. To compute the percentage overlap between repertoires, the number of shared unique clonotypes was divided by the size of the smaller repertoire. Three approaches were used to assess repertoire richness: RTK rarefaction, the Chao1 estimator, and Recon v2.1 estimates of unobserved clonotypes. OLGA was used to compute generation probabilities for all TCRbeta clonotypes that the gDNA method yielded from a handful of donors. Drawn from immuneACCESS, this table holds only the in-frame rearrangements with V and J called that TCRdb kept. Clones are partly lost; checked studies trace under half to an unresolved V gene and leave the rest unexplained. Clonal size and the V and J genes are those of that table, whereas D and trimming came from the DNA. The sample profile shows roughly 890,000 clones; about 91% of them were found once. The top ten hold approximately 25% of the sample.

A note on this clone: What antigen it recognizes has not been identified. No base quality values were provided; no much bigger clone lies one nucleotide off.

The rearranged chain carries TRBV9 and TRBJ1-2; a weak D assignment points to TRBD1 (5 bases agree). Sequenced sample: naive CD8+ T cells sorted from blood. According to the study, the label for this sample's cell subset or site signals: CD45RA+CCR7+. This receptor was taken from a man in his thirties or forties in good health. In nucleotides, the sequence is TGTGCCAGCAGCGTAGATTCTGTCAGGGACCCATACAGTTTGGATGGCTACACCTTC. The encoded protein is CASSVDSVRDPYSLDGYTF. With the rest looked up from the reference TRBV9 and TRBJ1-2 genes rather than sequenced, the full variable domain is DSGVTQTPKHLITATGQRVTLRCSPRSGDLSVYWYQQSLDQGLQFLIQYYNGEERAKGNILERFSAQQFPDLHSELNLSSLELGDSALYFCASSVDSVRDPYSLDGYTFGSGTRLTVV.